The 8 T cell receptor beta chains listed next were all sequenced from one sample in a study of CDR3 diversity in severe acne. In TCRdb, the PCR reads were re-called with MiXCR into one record per CDR3 protein. Here the sample spans about 76,000 distinct CDR3 sequences, about 54% being singletons. Sequenced material: blood. Receptor source: a male donor in good health, without acne.

The chain joins TRBV19 to TRBJ2-5; the D is unclear. Trimming took 3 bases from V and 2 from J, leaving 7 bases between them. This CDR3 comprises 13 residues. Germline-derived CDR1 and CDR2 are LNHDA and SQIVND (reference sequence). This CDR3 is CASSMEQQETQYF. In DNA form, the CDR3 reads TGTGCCAGTAGTATGGAACAGCAAGAGACCCAGTACTTC. The whole variable domain, remainder taken from reference TRBV19 and TRBJ2-5, is DGGITQSPKYLFRKEGQNVTLSCEQNLNHDAMYWYRQDPGQGLRLIYYSQIVNDFQKGDIAEGYSVSREKKESFPLTVTSAQKNPTAFYLCASSMEQQETQYFGPGTRLLVL.

This clonotype was found once. The chain combines TRBV9 with TRBJ2-1, with D perhaps being TRBD1 or TRBD2 (5 bases each). The CDR3 contains 15 residues. Germline V gene data show CDR1 as SGDLS and CDR2 as YYNGEE. Trimming shortened V by 1 base and J by 2 bases, and 10 bases separated the two germline ends. The CDR3 loop is CASSVYRGTYNEQFF. The CDR3 nucleotides are TGTGCCAGCAGCGTATACCGGGGCACCTACAATGAGCAGTTCTTC.

This clonotype was observed once. J is TRBJ2-3 and V is TRBV20-1; D unresolved. The CDR3 length is 13 residues. The germline V gene encodes CDR1 DFQATT and CDR2 SNEGSKA (reference sequence). V was cut by 1 base and J by 5 bases, with 10 bases left in between. The CDR3 is CSARGGFEDTQYF. In DNA form, the CDR3 reads TGCAGTGCTAGAGGGGGATTTGAAGATACGCAGTATTTT.

V is TRBV7-9 and J is TRBJ1-2; no definite D call. CDR1 and CDR2 (germline): SEHNR, FQNEAQ (reference sequence). V was clipped by 2 bases and J by 7 bases, with 11 bases between them. The CDR3 totals 13 residues. The CDR3 sequence: CASSLTVGGGYTF. DNA for the CDR3: TGTGCCAGCAGCTTAACAGTAGGTGGTGGCTACACCTTC.

This chain links TRBV20-1 with TRBJ2-7; tentatively, D is TRBD1 or TRBD2 (5 bases each). CDR1 is DFQATT, CDR2 SNEGSKA, per germline (reference sequence). The CDR3 loop spans 13 amino acids. Trimming took 3 bases from V and 6 from J, leaving 15 bases between them. CDR3 residues: CSASPGTISEQYF. The CDR3 bases are TGCAGTGCTAGCCCCGGGACCATCTCCGAGCAGTACTTC.

A few counts support this clonotype. The rearrangement links TRBV6-2 or TRBV6-3 to TRBJ1-2, with 7 positions matching TRBD1. The V and J ends lost 4 bases and 4 bases, in that order; junction bases with no gene match: 3. This CDR3 has 13 amino acids. CDR1 and CDR2 (germline): MNHEY, SVGEGT. CDR3 sequence: CASSSRDSYGYTF. Here the CDR3 DNA reads TGTGCCAGCAGTTCCCGGGACAGCTATGGCTACACCTTC.

The V and J genes are TRBV5-5 and TRBJ2-7; D uncertain. V was pared by 1 base and J by 3 bases, with 8 bases between. CDR3 length: 13 residues. Germline loops: CDR1 SGHKS, CDR2 YYEKEE (reference sequence). CDR3 sequence: CASSLSELYEQYF. The CDR3 nucleotides are TGTGCCAGCAGCTTGTCCGAGCTCTACGAGCAGTACTTC.

The chain couples TRBV5-1 to TRBJ2-3; D possibly corresponds to TRBD2 (7 bases). This CDR3 region has 14 residues. Trimming removed 0 bases at V and 7 bases at J, with 12 bases between. Germline V CDR1 and CDR2: SGHRS, YFSETQ. Here the CDR3 reads CASSLEGGANTQYF. CDR3 nucleotide sequence: TGCGCCAGCAGCTTGGAGGGGGGGGCTAATACGCAGTATTTT. The whole variable domain, remainder taken from reference TRBV5-1 and TRBJ2-3, is KAGVTQTPRYLIKTRGQQVTLSCSPISGHRSVSWYQQTPGQGLQFLFEYFSETQRNKGNFPGRFSGRQFSNSRSEMNVSTLELGDSALYLCASSLEGGANTQYFGPGTRLTVL.